This TCR beta chain was observed in a study of CD8+ T cells in alopecia areata. After isolation, RNA underwent reverse transcription to generate cDNA as the sequencing template. TCRdb's copy holds only in-frame clones and misses some; the assay was immunoSEQ multiplex PCR. This sample has approximately 280,000 clones, with roughly 60% found just once. A remark on this clone: Antigen unknown.

Study-wide findings and caveats: Tofacitinib produced a significant decrease in scalp clonality and in expanded CD8+ clones among the top 100.

As for treatment: oral pan-JAK inhibitor, 5-10 mg twice daily. The sequence was obtained from a human donor with alopecia areata. The sequences come from CD4+ T cells sorted from blood, collected at week 24, from a patient treated with tofacitinib.

Here the CDR3 reads CSVGGQAKIGYTF. The CDR3 DNA reads as TGCAGCGTGGGGGGACAGGCGAAAATTGGCTACACCTTC. The chain employs TRBV29-1 and TRBJ1-2; 8 positions match TRBD1. The CDR3 is 13 amino acids. Germline assignment: CDR1 SQVTM and CDR2 ANQGSEA. V shed 6 bases, J shed 7 bases, and the junction held 10 bases outside the gene matches.